These T cell receptor beta chains were read from a single sample in a study of blood T cell repertoires in COVID-19. TCRdb's copy holds only in-frame clones and misses some; the assay was immunoSEQ multiplex PCR. The table has 300,000 or so clones, around four fifths seen once. The specimen sequenced was peripheral blood. The receptors derive from a woman aged 45-59 years with acute or convalescent COVID-19. Each CDR3 is given with its conserved first and last residue. D genes are given only for firm matches. The size field is filled for only some rows; it gives once, few, many or a size class.

J gene,V gene,clone size,D gene,CDR3 DNA,CDR3 protein
TRBJ2-7,TRBV9,NA,NA,TGTGCCAGCAGCGTAAGCTCGGTCTCCTACGAGCAGTACTTC,CASSVSSVSYEQYF
TRBJ2-3,TRBV19,NA,TRBD1,TGTGCCAGTAGTTCCGGGACAGGGAATTCAGATACGCAGTATTTT,CASSSGTGNSDTQYF
TRBJ2-5,TRBV11-2,NA,TRBD1,TGTGCCAGCAGCTCCGGCGGACAGGCCAGGGAGACCCAGTACTTC,CASSSGGQARETQYF
TRBJ1-5,TRBV7-9,NA,TRBD1,TGTGCCAGCTCCGGGACAGATAGCAATCAGCCCCAGCATTTT,CASSGTDSNQPQHF
TRBJ2-4,TRBV20-1,NA,NA,TGCAGTGCTAGTAGCTTAGCCAAAAACATTCAGTACTTC,CSASSLAKNIQYF
TRBJ2-1,TRBV6-5,few,NA,TGTGCCAGCGGGGCGGGATGGAATGAGCAGTTCTTC,CASGAGWNEQFF
TRBJ2-7,TRBV5-1,once,NA,TGCGCCAGCAGCCTCACCGGGAGCCCCTACGAGCAGTACTTC,CASSLTGSPYEQYF
TRBJ1-1,TRBV19,NA,TRBD1,TGTGCCAGTAGTAGACATTCAACAGGGGCGATGGACACTGAAGCTTTCTTT,CASSRHSTGAMDTEAFF
TRBJ1-3,TRBV21-1,NA,NA,TGTGCCAGCAGGGTCAGGGGAGAAATTGGAAACACCATATATTTT,CASRVRGEIGNTIYF
TRBJ1-5,TRBV5-1,NA,TRBD1,TGCGCCAGCAGCTTGGGGGGACAGCCAAGCAATCAGCCCCAGCATTTT,CASSLGGQPSNQPQHF
TRBJ1-1,TRBV5-1,NA,NA,TGCGCCAGCAGCTTTACCGGGGGGCAGGACACTGAAGCTTTCTTT,CASSFTGGQDTEAFF
TRBJ2-1,TRBV25-1,NA,TRBD1,TGTGCCAGCAGTTTCAGGGGGTTACGGGATGAGCAGTTCTTC,CASSFRGLRDEQFF
TRBJ2-1,TRBV5-1,once,TRBD2,TGCGCCAGCAGCTTTGGGACTAGCGGCTACAATGGGCAGTTCTTC,CASSFGTSGYNGQFF
TRBJ1-2,TRBV15,once,TRBD1,TGTGCCACCAGCGCAGGGGGCGTAGGGGGCTACACCTTC,CATSAGGVGGYTF
TRBJ1-3,TRBV5-6,NA,NA,TGTGCCAGCAGCTACGACGAACATCACAGGGCTGGAAACACCATATATTTT,CASSYDEHHRAGNTIYF
TRBJ1-4,TRBV4-2,many,NA,TGTGCCAGCAGCCAACCTCAGGATAATGAAAAACTGTTTTTT,CASSQPQDNEKLFF
TRBJ2-5,TRBV3-1/TRBV3-2,few,NA,TGTGCCAGCAGCCAAGAAGGATGGGGGACACGGACTTACTTC,CASSQEGWGTRTYF
TRBJ2-5,TRBV7-9,few,TRBD1,TGTGCCAGCAGCCCCTGGGGGCAGGGGGAAGAGACCCAGTACTTC,CASSPWGQGEETQYF
TRBJ2-7,TRBV20-1,NA,NA,TGCAGTGCTGGGGGGACTCCATCCTTC,CSAGGTPSF
TRBJ1-3,TRBV6-6,NA,NA,TGTGCCAGCAGTTACTCGGTTACTAGCAACACCATATATTTT,CASSYSVTSNTIYF
TRBJ1-2,TRBV14,NA,NA,TGTGCCAGCAGCCAAGATCAGCGGGCCCTATCTGGCTACACCTTC,CASSQDQRALSGYTF
TRBJ1-1,TRBV4-2,NA,NA,TGTGCCAGCAGCCAACCCAGAGGCGGCCAGAACACTGAAGCTTTCTTT,CASSQPRGGQNTEAFF
TRBJ2-1,TRBV12-3/TRBV12-4,NA,NA,TGTGCCAGCAGTTTCCCCGGGAATGAGCAGTTCTTC,CASSFPGNEQFF
TRBJ2-6,TRBV3-1/TRBV3-2,NA,TRBD1,TGTGCCAGCAGCCCGACAGGGGAAGCTGGGGCCAACGTCCTGACTTTC,CASSPTGEAGANVLTF